This T cell receptor beta chain stems from a study of blood T cell repertoires in COVID-19. As for the study in general: COVID-19 samples from acute and convalescent phases originated in the United States, Italy and Spain. PBMCs, B-cell-depleted T cells, or T cells provided the cDNA or gDNA that made up the material.

In the original analysis: Quantification of nucleated cells was approximated via reference gene primer amplification. Clones were read by immunoSEQ multiplex PCR, and TCRdb kept only the in-frame ones, dropping some. V and J calls and clone size are as listed in that table; D and trimming were resolved from the DNA. The sample consists of over 120,000 clones, 60% to 80% of them appearing once. The clonotype was recovered from a woman in her fifties or sixties with active or convalescent COVID-19. Sequencing was carried out using peripheral blood.

This chain's CDR3 is CASSYDRGGNQPQHF. DNA for the CDR3: TGTGCCAGCAGCTATGACAGGGGTGGCAATCAGCCCCAGCATTTT. V and J are TRBV7-2 and TRBJ1-5, with 8 nucleotides matching TRBD1. This CDR3 contains 15 residues. Trimming at V came to 4 bases and at J to 2 bases, leaving 4 bases not matched to a gene. Per the germline V gene, CDR1 is SGHTA and CDR2 is FQGNSA.